Shown below are 26 T cell receptor beta chains from a single sample sequenced in a study of T cell responses to AZD1222 COVID-19 vaccine. Generated by immunoSEQ multiplex PCR, the TCRdb table keeps only in-frame clones and is missing some. Altogether about 25,000 clones are present, about 88% being singletons, with the ten largest covering almost 8%. The material sequenced was peripheral blood, taken 28 days after the second AZD1222 dose. The receptor source for this set is an adult who received the AZD1222 COVID-19 vaccine.

V gene TRBV11-3 combines with J gene TRBJ2-2; D gene unclear. The germline V gene encodes CDR1 SGHNT and CDR2 YENEEA. Trimming took 1 base from V and 7 from J, leaving 10 bases between them. CDR3 length equals 14 residues. Here the CDR3 DNA reads TGTGCCAGCAGCTTAGGCGCAGTTAGCGGGGAGCTGTTTTTT. Encoded protein: CASSLGAVSGELFF.

V usage is TRBV24-1 and J usage is TRBJ2-7, with D tentatively TRBD2 (5 bases). Between the trimmed V and J ends, which lost 1 base and 4 bases, there was a span of 13 bases. The CDR3 has 15 amino acids. The germline V gene encodes CDR1 KGHDR and CDR2 SFDVKD. Written as DNA, the CDR3 is TGTGCCACCAGTGATTTCGGGGAGCGAGGATACGAGCAGTACTTC. Translating it yields CATSDFGERGYEQYF.

The chain has TRBV25-1 and TRBJ1-4; 8 bases match TRBD1. The V segment lost 2 bases and the J segment 8 bases; nucleotides outside the gene matches: 10. Germline V CDR1 and CDR2: MGHDK, SYGVNS. The CDR3 sequence is 16 residues long. The chain's CDR3 is CASSEQGAGFYEKLFF. As DNA, the CDR3 is TGTGCCAGCAGTGAACAGGGGGCGGGTTTCTACGAAAAACTGTTTTTT.

The chain employs TRBV19 and TRBJ1-1; TRBD1 is a possible D gene (6 bases). The CDR3 is made up of 13 amino acids. Trimming removed 5 bases from V and 6 bases from J, with 13 bases in between. The germline V gene encodes CDR1 LNHDA and CDR2 SQIVND (reference sequence). CDR3 region: CASSVTGSPEAFF. DNA of the CDR3: TGTGCCAGTAGTGTCACAGGGAGTCCTGAAGCTTTCTTT.

The gene calls are TRBV14 and TRBJ2-5, with 16 bases identical to TRBD2. Germline CDR1 reads SGHDN; CDR2 reads FVKESK. V dropped 4 bases and J dropped 5; count of bases not matched to a gene: 4. The length of the CDR3 is 16 residues. The CDR3 here is CASSLPGLAGGETQYF. The CDR3 DNA follows: TGTGCCAGCAGCCTTCCGGGACTAGCGGGAGGGGAGACCCAGTACTTC.

The chain carries TRBV5-1 and TRBJ2-5; D is undetermined. With 5 bases removed from V and 2 bases from J, the gap between germline ends came to 13 bases. The CDR3 contains 14 residues. Germline V gene sequence: CDR1 SGHRS, CDR2 YFSETQ. The CDR3 DNA is TGCGCCAGCAGTGCTCGAGTGGGACAAGAGACCCAGTACTTC. It codes for CASSARVGQETQYF.

This clone was recorded a few times. The chain links TRBV30 to TRBJ2-1; D gene ambiguous. Trimming left V 0 bases short and J 9 bases short, with 12 bases between. The CDR3 sequence is 13 residues long. Germline V CDR1 and CDR2: GTSNPN, SVGIG (reference sequence). DNA for the CDR3: TGTGCCTGGAGTGTCGTTAGGAATGGTGAGCAGTTCTTC. It encodes CAWSVVRNGEQFF.

The gene calls are TRBV28 and TRBJ2-7, with D possibly matching TRBD1 (5 bases). CDR1 and CDR2 from the germline V gene are MDHEN and SYDVKM. The CDR3 is made up of 14 amino acids. V was pared by 3 bases and J by 8 bases, with 17 bases between. CDR3 in DNA: TGTGCCAGCAGTTTCTCAGGGTCATATCTGCAGCAGTACTTC. It codes for CASSFSGSYLQQYF.

The gene calls are TRBV28 and TRBJ1-2; 9 bases are shared with TRBD1. V lost 7 bases, J lost 7 bases, and 10 bases stayed unmatched. The CDR3 extends over 14 amino acids. CDR1 is MDHEN and CDR2 is SYDVKM in the germline V gene. The CDR3 is CASTFNRGLGGYTF. The DNA of the CDR3 is TGTGCCAGCACTTTTAACAGGGGGCTGGGTGGCTACACCTTC.

The gene calls are TRBV19 and TRBJ2-7; 7 bases map to TRBD2. CDR1 and CDR2 from the germline V gene are LNHDA and SQIVND (reference sequence). The trim removed 6 bases at V and 1 base at J, leaving 9 bases unmatched. The CDR3 sequence is 15 residues long. CDR3 DNA: TGTGCCAGTAGAATATGGCGGGAGAGGTCCTACGAGCAGTACTTC. This codes for CASRIWRERSYEQYF.

V gene TRBV7-8 combines with J gene TRBJ2-1; D is perhaps TRBD2 (5 bases). Between the trimmed V and J ends, which lost 0 bases and 9 bases, there was a span of 21 bases. The CDR3 sequence is 17 residues long. Germline CDR1 SGHVS, CDR2 FQNEAQ. The CDR3 nucleotides are TGTGCCAGCAGCTTAGCGGCCCTTACTAGGTCCGGCGGTGAGCAGTTCTTC. This encodes CASSLAALTRSGGEQFF.

This chain joins TRBV21-1 and TRBJ2-6; TRBD1 is the table's D call and was not checked against the DNA. TRBV21-1 is noted as a pseudogene. The CDR3 length is 22 residues. CDR3 DNA: TGTGCCAGCAGCAAAGTCTTCGGCGGTGGTCCGGACAGGGTCGCTGGGGCCAACGTCCTGACTTTC. Translated, it gives CASSKVFGGGPDRVAGANVLTF.

Points on this clone: Additional DNA sequences in this sample encode the identical CDR3. The rearrangement joins TRBV2 to TRBJ1-1, with D unresolved. CDR1 and CDR2 from the germline V gene are SNHLY and FYNNEI. The germline V and J ends were trimmed by 6 bases and 0 bases, with 11 bases remaining between them. This CDR3 has 14 residues. CDR3 sequence (DNA): TGTGCCAGCAGCCTGGACGGATTGAACACTGAAGCTTTCTTT. Protein: CASSLDGLNTEAFF. The whole variable domain, remainder taken from reference TRBV2 and TRBJ1-1, is EPEVTQTPSHQVTQMGQEVILRCVPISNHLYFYWYRQILGQKVEFLVSFYNNEISEKSEIFDDQFSVERPDGSNFTLKIRSTKLEDSAMYFCASSLDGLNTEAFFGQGTRLTVV.

The J gene is TRBJ2-1, the V gene TRBV7-3, with D tentatively TRBD2 (6 bases). Between the trimmed V and J ends, which lost 6 bases and 4 bases, there was a span of 13 bases. This CDR3 has 14 residues. CDR1 and CDR2 from the germline V gene are SGHTA and FQGTGA. The CDR3 nucleotides are TGTGCCAGCAGAGCCGGCGGGGTTTACAATGAGCAGTTCTTC. Residues: CASRAGGVYNEQFF.

The chain uses TRBV28 and TRBJ1-2; D may be TRBD1 (5 bases). Germline V lookup: CDR1 MDHEN, CDR2 SYDVKM. Trimming took off 5 bases at V and 3 bases at J, with 13 bases between the two ends. This CDR3 contains 14 residues. CDR3 DNA sequence: TGTGCCAGCAGTCCGGACGACAGTCACTATGGCTACACCTTC. Its protein product is CASSPDDSHYGYTF.

The rearrangement joins TRBV5-1 to TRBJ1-1; 7 bases map to TRBD1. Germline V gene sequence: CDR1 SGHRS, CDR2 YFSETQ. J lost 4 bases, V lost 5 bases, and 8 bases had no gene match. This CDR3 region has 14 residues. CDR3 protein: CASSLTGVGTEAFF. The CDR3 bases are TGCGCCAGCAGTCTTACAGGGGTGGGCACTGAAGCTTTCTTT. The full variable domain, with the rest looked up from reference TRBV5-1 and TRBJ1-1, is KAGVTQTPRYLIKTRGQQVTLSCSPISGHRSVSWYQQTPGQGLQFLFEYFSETQRNKGNFPGRFSGRQFSNSRSEMNVSTLELGDSALYLCASSLTGVGTEAFFGQGTRLTVV.

The V call is TRBV25-1, the J call TRBJ2-3; D call uncertain. The V end lost 0 bases, the J end lost 1 base, and 8 bases lay between the germline ends. This CDR3 has 15 amino acids. CDR1 and CDR2 (germline): MGHDK, SYGVNS. This chain's CDR3 is CASSEYHGGTDTQYF. In DNA form, the CDR3 reads TGTGCCAGCAGTGAATACCACGGAGGCACAGATACGCAGTATTTT.

This clone was detected a few times. The CDR3 nucleotides are TGTGCCAGCAGAGGTCCAACCGTGGGGGACACTGAAGCTTTCTTT. Protein product: CASRGPTVGDTEAFF. The rearrangement uses TRBV7-9 and TRBJ1-1; TRBD1 is a possible D gene (5 bases). Trimming took off 6 bases at V and 3 bases at J, with 17 bases between the two ends. Germline values: CDR1 SEHNR, CDR2 FQNEAQ (reference sequence). This CDR3 has 15 residues.

The V and J genes are TRBV6-5 and TRBJ2-5, with D perhaps being TRBD1 or TRBD2 (5 bases each). Deletions cut 8 bases from V and 4 bases from J, with 14 bases between. Germline CDR1 and CDR2: MNHEY and SVGAGI. This CDR3 is built from 13 residues. The CDR3 DNA is TGTGCCAGCGCGAGAGGGGTCGGAGAGACCCAGTACTTC. Translating it yields CASARGVGETQYF.

The chain links TRBV18 to TRBJ2-7; no clear D. CDR1 and CDR2 from the germline V gene are KGHSH and LQKENI. V was cut by 0 bases and J by 3 bases, with 9 bases left in between. This CDR3 has 14 residues. The CDR3 bases are TGTGCCAGCTCACCACCAGCAGCCCGCTACGAGCAGTACTTC. Protein product: CASSPPAARYEQYF.

J is TRBJ2-5 and V is TRBV2; D is uncertain. Trimming left V 4 bases short and J 5 bases short, with 11 bases between. Per germline, CDR1 SNHLY and CDR2 FYNNEI. The CDR3 extends over 13 amino acids. CDR3 residues: CASSVRQRETQYF. The CDR3 DNA follows: TGTGCCAGCAGTGTCCGGCAGAGGGAGACCCAGTACTTC.

V is TRBV7-2 and J is TRBJ1-1; 9 positions agree with TRBD1. The germline gives CDR1 SGHTA, CDR2 FQGNSA. CDR3 length: 17 amino acids. The V gene end was trimmed by 3 bases and the J gene end by 3 bases; junction bases not matched to a gene: 11. The CDR3 sequence: CASSFLKKTGGDTEAFF. In DNA form, the CDR3 reads TGTGCCAGCAGCTTCCTAAAAAAGACAGGGGGGGACACTGAAGCTTTCTTT. The whole variable domain, filled in from reference TRBV7-2 and TRBJ1-1, reads GAGVSQSPSNKVTEKGKDVELRCDPISGHTALYWYRQSLGQGLEFLIYFQGNSAPDKSGLPSDRFSAERTGGSVSTLTIQRTQQEDSAVYLCASSFLKKTGGDTEAFFGQGTRLTVV.

The V and J genes are TRBV7-6 and TRBJ2-2, with a possible D match to TRBD1 (8 bases). The CDR3 is 15 amino acids. Germline V gene sequence: CDR1 SGHVS, CDR2 FNYEAQ. Trimming cost V 0 bases and J 5 bases, with 10 bases left between them. The CDR3 sequence: CASSLAQGGTGELFF. DNA for the CDR3: TGTGCCAGCAGCTTAGCACAGGGGGGGACCGGGGAGCTGTTTTTT. Using reference TRBV7-6 and TRBJ2-2 for the parts outside the CDR3, the full variable domain is GAGVSQSPRYKVTKRGQDVALRCDPISGHVSLYWYRQALGQGPEFLTYFNYEAQQDKSGLPNDRFSAERPEGSISTLTIQRTEQRDSAMYRCASSLAQGGTGELFFGEGSRLTVL.

This rearrangement joins TRBV18 to TRBJ1-2, with a possible D match to TRBD1 (6 bases). Germline CDR1 is KGHSH and CDR2 is LQKENI. This CDR3 has 18 residues. Trimming pared 3 bases from V and 4 bases from J, leaving 24 bases between. The CDR3, as DNA: TGTGCCAGCTCACCTTACTCCTCCACAGGGTATACGAGCTATGGCTACACCTTC. This encodes CASSPYSSTGYTSYGYTF. Variable domain in full (rest from reference TRBV18 and TRBJ1-2): NAGVMQNPRHLVRRRGQEARLRCSPMKGHSHVYWYRQLPEEGLKFMVYLQKENIIDESGMPKERFSAEFPKEGPSILRIQQVVRGDSAAYFCASSPYSSTGYTSYGYTFGSGTRLTVV.

The chain links TRBV5-3 to TRBJ1-4; no clear D. TRBV5-3 is treated as an ORF (open reading frame) with a function not yet certain. The CDR3 covers 14 residues. Trimming pared 4 bases from V and 0 bases from J, leaving 7 bases between. The CDR3 reads CARSKDPTNEKLFF. As DNA, the CDR3 is TGTGCCAGAAGCAAGGACCCAACTAATGAAAAACTGTTTTTT.

J is TRBJ1-2 and V is TRBV5-1; D not resolved. The germline CDR1 and CDR2 sequences are SGHRS and YFSETQ. This CDR3 is built from 13 residues. V dropped 0 bases and J dropped 6 bases, with 9 bases sitting between them. The DNA of the CDR3 is TGCGCCAGCAGCTTGGGTGCTGGGAATGGCTACACCTTC. Residues: CASSLGAGNGYTF.